This TCR beta chain was recovered during a study of blood T cell repertoires in COVID-19. Looking at the study overall: Whether acute or convalescent, the COVID-19 samples came from the United States, Italy and Spain. The cDNA or gDNA used as material had been derived from T cells, B-cell-depleted T cells, or PBMCs.

Germline V gene lookup returns CDR1 SNHLY and CDR2 FYNNEI. The V end was cut by 5 bases, the J end by 7 bases, with 12 bases between. The CDR3 runs 14 residues. Per the study methods: Amplification from reference gene primers served as the basis for estimated nucleated cell counts. Assay: immunoSEQ multiplex PCR; the TCRdb copy retains only in-frame clones and omits some. That table supplies the V and J calls and clone size; D and trimming were determined from the DNA. Of some 270,000 clones in the sample, 89% were seen once. This TCR came from a woman in her 40s who had recovered from COVID-19. The sequenced sample was peripheral blood. The V call is TRBV2, the J call TRBJ1-6; a possible D gene is TRBD1 (6 bases). The CDR3 reads CASSNRAGNSPLHF. The CDR3, as DNA: TGTGCCAGCAGTAACAGGGCCGGGAATTCACCCCTCCACTTT. Full variable domain (outside the CDR3, taken from reference TRBV2 and TRBJ1-6): EPEVTQTPSHQVTQMGQEVILRCVPISNHLYFYWYRQILGQKVEFLVSFYNNEISEKSEIFDDQFSVERPDGSNFTLKIRSTKLEDSAMYFCASSNRAGNSPLHFGNGTRLTVT.